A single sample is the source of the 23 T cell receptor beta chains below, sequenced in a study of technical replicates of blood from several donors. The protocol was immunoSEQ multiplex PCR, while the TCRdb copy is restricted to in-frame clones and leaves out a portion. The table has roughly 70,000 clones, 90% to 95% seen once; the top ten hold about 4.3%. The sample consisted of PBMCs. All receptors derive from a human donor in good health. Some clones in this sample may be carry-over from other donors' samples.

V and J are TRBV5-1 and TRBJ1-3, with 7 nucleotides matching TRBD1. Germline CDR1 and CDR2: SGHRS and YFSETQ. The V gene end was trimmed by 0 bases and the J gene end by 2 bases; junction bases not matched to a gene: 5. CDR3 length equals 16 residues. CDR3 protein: CASSLGSGGTGNTIYF. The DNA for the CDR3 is TGCGCCAGCAGCTTGGGATCAGGGGGGACTGGAAACACCATATATTTT.

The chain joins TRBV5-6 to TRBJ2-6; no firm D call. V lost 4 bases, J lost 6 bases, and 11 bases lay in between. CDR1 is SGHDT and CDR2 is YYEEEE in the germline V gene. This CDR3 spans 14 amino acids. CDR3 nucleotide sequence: TGTGCCAGCAGCCCAATTGAGGTGGCCAACGTCCTGACTTTC. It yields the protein CASSPIEVANVLTF.

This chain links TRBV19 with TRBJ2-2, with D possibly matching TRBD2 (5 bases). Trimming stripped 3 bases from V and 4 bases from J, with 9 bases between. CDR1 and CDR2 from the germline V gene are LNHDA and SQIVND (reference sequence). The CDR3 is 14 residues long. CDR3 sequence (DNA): TGTGCCAGTAGTATGCAGCGGATCACCGGGGAGCTGTTTTTT. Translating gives CASSMQRITGELFF.

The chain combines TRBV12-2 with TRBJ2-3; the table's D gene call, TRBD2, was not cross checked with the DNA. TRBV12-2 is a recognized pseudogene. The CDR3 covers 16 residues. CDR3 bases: TGTGCAAGTCGCTTTGAACGCCTAGCGGGCACAGATACGCAGTATTTT. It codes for CASRFERLAGTDTQYF.

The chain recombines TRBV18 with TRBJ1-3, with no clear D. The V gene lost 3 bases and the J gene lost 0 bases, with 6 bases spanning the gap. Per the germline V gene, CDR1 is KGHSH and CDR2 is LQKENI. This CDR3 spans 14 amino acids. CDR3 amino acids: CASSPAGSGNTIYF. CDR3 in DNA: TGTGCCAGCTCACCGGCAGGCTCTGGAAACACCATATATTTT.

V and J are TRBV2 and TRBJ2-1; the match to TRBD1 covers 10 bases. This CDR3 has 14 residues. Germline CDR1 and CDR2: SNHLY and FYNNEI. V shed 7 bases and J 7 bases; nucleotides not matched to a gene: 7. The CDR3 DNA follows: TGTGCCAGCATTCGGGACAGGGGTAGTAATGAGCAGTTCTTC. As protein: CASIRDRGSNEQFF.

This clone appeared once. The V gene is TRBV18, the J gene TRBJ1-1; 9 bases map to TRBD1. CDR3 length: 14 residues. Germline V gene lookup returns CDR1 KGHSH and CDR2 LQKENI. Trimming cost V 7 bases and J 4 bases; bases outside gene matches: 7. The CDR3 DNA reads TGTGCCAGCTTCACACAGGGGGCCGGCACTGAAGCTTTCTTT. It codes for CASFTQGAGTEAFF.

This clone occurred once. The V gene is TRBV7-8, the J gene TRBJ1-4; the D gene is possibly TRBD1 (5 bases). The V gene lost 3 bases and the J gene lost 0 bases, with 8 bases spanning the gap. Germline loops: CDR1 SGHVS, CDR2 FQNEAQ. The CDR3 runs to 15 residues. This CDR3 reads CASSFDRPTNEKLFF. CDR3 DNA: TGTGCCAGCAGCTTTGACAGACCAACTAATGAAAAACTGTTTTTT.

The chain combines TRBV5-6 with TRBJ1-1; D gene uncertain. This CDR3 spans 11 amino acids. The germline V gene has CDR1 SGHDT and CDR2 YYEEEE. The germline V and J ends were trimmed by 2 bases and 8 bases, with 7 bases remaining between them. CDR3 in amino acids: CASSFNREAFF. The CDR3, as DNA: TGTGCCAGCAGCTTTAACCGGGAAGCTTTCTTT.

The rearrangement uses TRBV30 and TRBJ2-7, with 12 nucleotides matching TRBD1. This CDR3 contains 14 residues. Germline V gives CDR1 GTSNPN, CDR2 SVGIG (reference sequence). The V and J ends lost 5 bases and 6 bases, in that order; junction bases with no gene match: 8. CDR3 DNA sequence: TGTGCCTGGTCTAGGGACAGGGGGCTGGGCGAGCAGTACTTC. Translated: CAWSRDRGLGEQYF. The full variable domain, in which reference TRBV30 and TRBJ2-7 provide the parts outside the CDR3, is SQTIHQWPATLVQPVGSPLSLECTVEGTSNPNLYWYRQAAGRGLQLLFYSVGIGQISSEVPQNLSASRPQDRQFILSSKKLLLSDSGFYLCAWSRDRGLGEQYFGPGTRLTVT.

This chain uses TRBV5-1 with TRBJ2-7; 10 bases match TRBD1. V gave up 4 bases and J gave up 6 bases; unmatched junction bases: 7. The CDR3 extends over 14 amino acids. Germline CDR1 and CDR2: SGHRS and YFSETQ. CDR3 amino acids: CASSVGTGDLEQYF. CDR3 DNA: TGCGCCAGCAGCGTGGGGACAGGGGATCTCGAGCAGTACTTC. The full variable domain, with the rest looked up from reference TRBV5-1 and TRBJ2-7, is KAGVTQTPRYLIKTRGQQVTLSCSPISGHRSVSWYQQTPGQGLQFLFEYFSETQRNKGNFPGRFSGRQFSNSRSEMNVSTLELGDSALYLCASSVGTGDLEQYFGPGTRLTVT.

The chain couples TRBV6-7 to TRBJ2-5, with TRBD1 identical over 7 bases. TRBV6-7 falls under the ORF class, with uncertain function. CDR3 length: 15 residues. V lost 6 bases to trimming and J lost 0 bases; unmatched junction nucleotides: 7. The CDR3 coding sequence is TGTGCCAGCAGGTATGACAGGGCGTACCAAGAGACCCAGTACTTC. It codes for CASRYDRAYQETQYF.

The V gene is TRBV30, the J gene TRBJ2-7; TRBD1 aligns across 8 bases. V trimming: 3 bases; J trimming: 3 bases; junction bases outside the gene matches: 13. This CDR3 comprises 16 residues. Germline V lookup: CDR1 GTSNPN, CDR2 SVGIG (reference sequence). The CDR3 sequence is CAWRGFEDRVGYEQYF. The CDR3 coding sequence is TGTGCCTGGAGGGGGTTTGAGGACAGGGTAGGCTACGAGCAGTACTTC.

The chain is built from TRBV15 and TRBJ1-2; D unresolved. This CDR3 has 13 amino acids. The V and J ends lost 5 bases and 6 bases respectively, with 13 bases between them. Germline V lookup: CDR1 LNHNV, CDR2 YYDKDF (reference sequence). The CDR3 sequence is CATSRGQINGYTF. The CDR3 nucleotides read TGTGCCACCAGCCGTGGGCAGATCAATGGCTACACCTTC.

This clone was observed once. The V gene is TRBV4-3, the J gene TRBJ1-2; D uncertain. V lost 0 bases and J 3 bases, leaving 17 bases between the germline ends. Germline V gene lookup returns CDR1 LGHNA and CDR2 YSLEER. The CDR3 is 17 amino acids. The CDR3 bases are TGCGCCAGCAGCCAAGATTGGAGGGCCCCCTGGGACTATGGCTACACCTTC. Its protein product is CASSQDWRAPWDYGYTF.

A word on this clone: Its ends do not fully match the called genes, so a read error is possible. CDR3 DNA: TGTGCCAGCAACCTCAGGGGTATGAACTCTGAAGCTTTCTTT. Its translation: CASNLRGMNSEAFF. The rearrangement joins TRBV7-9 to TRBJ1-1; tentatively, D is TRBD1 (6 bases). This CDR3 has 14 residues. Germline CDR1 and CDR2: SEHNR and FQNEAQ (reference sequence).

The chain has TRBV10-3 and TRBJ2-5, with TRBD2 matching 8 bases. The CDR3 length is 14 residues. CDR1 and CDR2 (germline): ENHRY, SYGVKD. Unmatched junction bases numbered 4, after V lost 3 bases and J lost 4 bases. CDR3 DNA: TGTGCCATCAGTGAACCGGGGGGGCGAGAGACCCAGTACTTC. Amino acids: CAISEPGGRETQYF.

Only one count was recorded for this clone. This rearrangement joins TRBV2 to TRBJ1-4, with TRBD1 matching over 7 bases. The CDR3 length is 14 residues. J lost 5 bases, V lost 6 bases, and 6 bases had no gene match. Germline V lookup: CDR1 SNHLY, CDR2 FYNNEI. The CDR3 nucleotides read TGTGCCAGCAGCCAGGGGGTACAGAATGAAAAACTGTTTTTT. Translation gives CASSQGVQNEKLFF.

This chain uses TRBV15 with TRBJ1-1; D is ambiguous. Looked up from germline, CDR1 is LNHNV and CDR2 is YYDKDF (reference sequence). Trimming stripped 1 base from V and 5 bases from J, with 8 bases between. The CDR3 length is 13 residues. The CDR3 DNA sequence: TGTGCCACCAGCAGAGTGGAGCGTACTGAAGCTTTCTTT. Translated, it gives CATSRVERTEAFF.

CDR3 in DNA: TGTGCCACCAGCAGAGAGGCGGTTTCGGCAGATACGCAGTATTTT. Protein sequence: CATSREAVSADTQYF. The chain is built from TRBV15 and TRBJ2-3; D is undetermined. The CDR3 length is 15 residues. Germline V lookup: CDR1 LNHNV, CDR2 YYDKDF (reference sequence). Trimming took 0 bases from V and 4 from J, leaving 11 bases between them.

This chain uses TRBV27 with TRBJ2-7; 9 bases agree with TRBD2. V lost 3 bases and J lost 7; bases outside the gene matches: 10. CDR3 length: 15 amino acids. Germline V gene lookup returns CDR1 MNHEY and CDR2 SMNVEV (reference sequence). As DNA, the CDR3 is TGTGCCAGCAGTTTTTTGGCTAGCGGGGCCTTGGAGCAGTACTTC. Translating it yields CASSFLASGALEQYF.

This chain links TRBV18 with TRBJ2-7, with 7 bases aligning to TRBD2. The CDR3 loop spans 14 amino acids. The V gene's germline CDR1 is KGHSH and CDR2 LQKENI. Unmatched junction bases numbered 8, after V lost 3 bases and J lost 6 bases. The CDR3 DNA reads TGTGCCAGCTCACCGTCACTAGCGCCCCTCGAGCAGTACTTC. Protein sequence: CASSPSLAPLEQYF.

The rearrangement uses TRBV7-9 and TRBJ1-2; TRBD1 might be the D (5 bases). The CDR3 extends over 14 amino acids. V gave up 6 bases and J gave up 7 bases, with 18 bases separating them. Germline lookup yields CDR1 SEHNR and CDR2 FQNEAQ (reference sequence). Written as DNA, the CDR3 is TGTGCCAGCAGTTTTCCGGGAGACGGGGGTGGCTACACCTTC. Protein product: CASSFPGDGGGYTF.